This T cell receptor (beta chain) was sequenced for a study of long-term antiretroviral therapy in people with HIV. This was the immunoSEQ v3.0 assay at survey level. Profiled with immunoSEQ multiplex PCR; TCRdb holds only in-frame clones, not every one. The sample consists of some 23,000 clones, 76% of them appearing once. Only one count was recorded for this clone. Its matching antigen is unknown. The study, taken as a whole, reports: Dominating the repertoire at all time points were the clones that expanded before ART.

DNA was extracted from approximately 0.95-9.8 million thawed cryopreserved PBMC. This sequence originates from a woman between 40 and 55 years old with HIV. The specimen comprised unsorted PBMCs, sampled 0.5 years after starting antiretroviral therapy.

The CDR3, as DNA: TGTGCCAGCAGTTACCGAAGGGGAGTCGGACAAGAGACCCAGTACTTC. Its protein is CASSYRRGVGQETQYF. The chain couples TRBV6-5 to TRBJ2-5; D possibly uses TRBD1 or TRBD2 (5 bases each). Germline values: CDR1 MNHEY, CDR2 SVGAGI. The V and J ends lost 2 bases and 2 bases respectively, with 15 bases between them. This CDR3 has 16 residues.